This T cell receptor beta chain was recorded in a study of blood T cell repertoires in COVID-19. Study overall: T cells, B-cell-depleted T cells, or PBMCs provided the cDNA or gDNA that served as material.

Per germline, CDR1 SGHTA and CDR2 FQGTGA. Trimming cost V 6 bases and J 10 bases; bases outside gene matches: 10. This CDR3 has 15 amino acids. Authors' data handling: Reference gene primer amplification in the assay estimated nucleated cell counts. Sequencing was performed with immunoSEQ multiplex PCR; in TCRdb, only in-frame clones are kept and a portion is missing. V, J and clone size reflect that table, while D and trimming were determined from the DNA. The sample lists 250,000 to 300,000 clones; about 90% were seen once. This clonotype originated in a woman in her forties or fifties who had recovered from COVID-19. The chain recombines TRBV7-3 with TRBJ2-1; 12 nucleotides line up with TRBD2. Sequencing was done on a sample of peripheral blood. The CDR3 DNA reads TGTGCCAGCAGAAAGACTAGCGGGAGAGTTGGGGAGCAGTTCTTC. It codes for CASRKTSGRVGEQFF.